The 29 T cell receptor beta chains below all came from one sample that was sequenced in a study of cytomegalovirus exposure and HLA in healthy donors. Primers: 60 Vbeta forward and 13 Jbeta reverse. Here immunoSEQ multiplex PCR was the method, and the copy in TCRdb shows in-frame clones only, minus some. In the table there are about 160,000 clones, 84% of which are singletons. Sample: PBMCs. The receptors originated from a young man in good health and CMV-seronegative.

The chain is built from TRBV6-6 and TRBJ1-4; 9 nucleotides line up with TRBD1. Trimming cost V 6 bases and J 8 bases; bases outside gene matches: 7. The CDR3 length is 14 residues. Per the germline V gene, CDR1 is MNHNY and CDR2 is SVGAGI (reference sequence). The CDR3 DNA sequence: TGTGCCAGCAGCCCGGGACAGGGAAGCGAAAAACTGTTTTTT. Translation: CASSPGQGSEKLFF.

This sequence joins TRBV10-1 and TRBJ2-1, with TRBD2 identical over 9 bases. The CDR3 length is 14 residues. Germline V gives CDR1 WNHNN, CDR2 SYGVQD (reference sequence). Unmatched junction bases numbered 7, after V lost 7 bases and J lost 6 bases. This CDR3 reads CASKPGLAGNEQFF. In DNA form, the CDR3 reads TGCGCCAGCAAGCCGGGACTAGCAGGCAATGAGCAGTTCTTC.

The V gene is TRBV19, the J gene TRBJ2-7; 10 bases map to TRBD2. J gave up 3 bases and V 10 bases, and 6 bases lay outside the gene matches. There are 13 residues in the CDR3. CDR1 and CDR2 (germline): LNHDA, SQIVND (reference sequence). The CDR3 loop is CATSGGAFYEQYF. Here the CDR3 DNA reads TGTGCCACCAGCGGGGGGGCCTTCTACGAGCAGTACTTC.

The chain is built from TRBV13 and TRBJ2-3, with D possibly matching TRBD1 (6 bases). Trimming took off 5 bases at V and 0 bases at J, with 12 bases between the two ends. The CDR3 extends over 15 amino acids. Germline V gives CDR1 PRHDT, CDR2 FYEKMQ (reference sequence). CDR3 nucleotide sequence: TGTGCCAGCAGCCACCAGGGGCGGAGCACAGATACGCAGTATTTT. It translates to CASSHQGRSTDTQYF.

The chain employs TRBV5-1 and TRBJ2-1; D gene ambiguous. The CDR3 is 13 residues long. V lost 0 bases, J lost 5 bases, and 6 bases lay in between. Germline-derived CDR1 and CDR2 are SGHRS and YFSETQ. The CDR3 here is CASSLGPNNEQFF. As DNA, the CDR3 is TGCGCCAGCAGCTTGGGGCCCAACAATGAGCAGTTCTTC.

The chain carries TRBV7-9 and TRBJ2-7; D might be TRBD1 (5 bases). Germline-derived CDR1 and CDR2 are SEHNR and FQNEAQ (reference sequence). Trimming removed 4 bases from V and 4 bases from J, with 11 bases in between. CDR3 size: 13 residues. The CDR3 DNA reads TGTGCCAGCAGCTCGATTCAGGGTTACGAGCAGTACTTC. It yields the protein CASSSIQGYEQYF.

About this clone itself: Compared with germline, one end of the junction differs, possibly owing to a read error. The J gene is TRBJ2-7, the V gene TRBV28; D is possibly TRBD1 (6 bases). This CDR3 is built from 16 residues. Germline CDR1 and CDR2: MDHEN and SYDVKM. DNA for the CDR3: TGTGCCAGCAGTTTGGAAATGTCGGACAGCCCCCAAATGGGGCACTTC. Translating gives CASSLEMSDSPQMGHF.

V gene TRBV27 combines with J gene TRBJ2-3; 7 bases map to TRBD2. The CDR3 extends over 17 amino acids. Germline values: CDR1 MNHEY, CDR2 SMNVEV (reference sequence). V was clipped by 2 bases and J by 0 bases; unmatched bases: 8. CDR3 in amino acids: CASSLQVLAASTDTQYF. The CDR3 DNA is TGTGCCAGCAGTTTACAGGTCCTAGCGGCTAGCACAGATACGCAGTATTTT.

CDR3 loop: CASSPDLNTEAFF. CDR3 in DNA: TGTGCCAGCAGCCCTGACTTGAACACTGAAGCTTTCTTT. This chain connects TRBV7-9 to TRBJ1-1; D is unresolved. The CDR3 has 13 residues. Trimming removed 5 bases from V and 0 bases from J, with 7 bases in between. From germline, CDR1 is SEHNR and CDR2 FQNEAQ (reference sequence).

This chain's CDR3 is CASREQGWTGELFF. The CDR3 DNA is TGTGCCAGCAGGGAACAGGGGTGGACCGGGGAGCTGTTTTTT. The chain employs TRBV6-5 and TRBJ2-2, with 7 positions matching TRBD1. The CDR3 covers 14 residues. V lost 6 bases and J lost 5; bases outside the gene matches: 6. From germline, CDR1 is MNHEY and CDR2 SVGAGI.

The chain recombines TRBV11-2 with TRBJ2-5, with a weak D call TRBD2 (5 bases). The V gene's germline CDR1 is SGHAT and CDR2 FQNNGV. Trimming took 3 bases from V and 5 from J, leaving 13 bases between them. CDR3 length: 14 residues. The CDR3 DNA reads TGTGCCAGCAGCTTGGCGGGCGCGTACGAGACCCAGTACTTC. Protein sequence: CASSLAGAYETQYF.

The chain combines TRBV7-9 with TRBJ2-7, with D tentatively TRBD1 (5 bases). The germline CDR1 and CDR2 sequences are SEHNR and FQNEAQ (reference sequence). The V end was cut by 5 bases, the J end by 9 bases, with 29 bases between. The CDR3 has 17 residues. The CDR3 reads CASSGQTHRSQWGWQYF. CDR3 coding DNA: TGTGCCAGCAGCGGCCAAACTCACAGGAGCCAGTGGGGTTGGCAGTACTTC.

V is TRBV18 and J is TRBJ2-6; possible D gene TRBD2, 5 bases. V was cut by 1 base and J by 2 bases, with 12 bases left in between. The CDR3 spans 17 residues. Per the germline V gene, CDR1 is KGHSH and CDR2 is LQKENI. This CDR3 reads CASSPQGALAGANVLTF. CDR3 DNA: TGTGCCAGCTCACCACAGGGAGCTTTGGCTGGGGCCAACGTCCTGACTTTC.

V and J are TRBV4-1 and TRBJ2-7, with no clear D. Trimming pared 6 bases from V and 1 base from J, leaving 16 bases between. CDR1 MGHRA and CDR2 YSYEKL come from the germline V gene. The CDR3 covers 15 residues. CDR3 in DNA: TGCGCCAGCAGTCGACTCTACATGGAGTCCTACGAGCAGTACTTC. Amino acids: CASSRLYMESYEQYF.

This CDR3 reads CASSLVPFYSYEQYF. As DNA, the CDR3 is TGTGCCAGCAGCTTAGTTCCGTTCTATTCCTACGAGCAGTACTTC. The V gene is TRBV7-2, the J gene TRBJ2-7; no reliable D call. The CDR3 totals 15 residues. V gave up 1 base and J gave up 1 base, with 11 bases separating them. The V gene's germline CDR1 is SGHTA and CDR2 FQGNSA.

DNA of the CDR3: TGCGCCAGCAGCTTGACAGGGTCGCACCAAGAGACCCAGTACTTC. Its translation is CASSLTGSHQETQYF. V gene TRBV5-1 combines with J gene TRBJ2-5; tentatively, D is TRBD1 (6 bases). V was shortened by 1 base and J by 0 bases, with 10 bases between the two germline ends. The CDR3 is made up of 15 amino acids. Per the germline V gene, CDR1 is SGHRS and CDR2 is YFSETQ.

The chain couples TRBV5-7 to TRBJ2-3; TRBD2 matches 10 bases. TRBV5-7 is placed among ORFs of uncertain function. The J segment lost 5 bases and the V segment lost 7 bases, leaving 7 bases of the junction unmatched. The CDR3 has 14 residues. The CDR3 DNA reads as TGTGCCAGCGGCATGGGACTAGCGAGAGATACGCAGTATTTT. Translated: CASGMGLARDTQYF.

The chain is built from TRBV28 and TRBJ2-5; the match to TRBD2 covers 8 bases. V was clipped by 8 bases and J by 3 bases; unmatched bases: 5. This CDR3 is 13 amino acids long. CDR1 is MDHEN and CDR2 is SYDVKM in the germline V gene. CDR3 region: CASGRGGKETQYF. The CDR3 DNA reads as TGTGCCAGCGGACGGGGGGGAAAAGAGACCCAGTACTTC.

The V and J genes are TRBV2 and TRBJ2-6, with a possible D match to TRBD1 (6 bases). CDR3 length: 20 residues. Deletions cut 5 bases from V and 1 base from J, with 24 bases between. The germline V gene has CDR1 SNHLY and CDR2 FYNNEI. CDR3 DNA sequence: TGTGCCAGCAGTCTCTTCAGGGTGCACAGGGTCAAATCTGGGGCCAACGTCCTGACTTTC. Encoded protein: CASSLFRVHRVKSGANVLTF.

V is TRBV9 and J is TRBJ1-1; no clear D. The CDR3 consists of 19 residues. Germline V gives CDR1 SGDLS, CDR2 YYNGEE. Deletions cut 0 bases from V and 3 bases from J, with 24 bases between. CDR3 nucleotide sequence: TGTGCCAGCAGCGTAGGCCCCTCCGACGCGGGGATGAGGGACACTGAAGCTTTCTTT. Its translation: CASSVGPSDAGMRDTEAFF. Full variable domain (rest looked up from reference TRBV9 and TRBJ1-1): DSGVTQTPKHLITATGQRVTLRCSPRSGDLSVYWYQQSLDQGLQFLIQYYNGEERAKGNILERFSAQQFPDLHSELNLSSLELGDSALYFCASSVGPSDAGMRDTEAFFGQGTRLTVV.

This chain uses TRBV11-3 with TRBJ2-7; no reliable D call. The CDR3 is 15 amino acids. Trimming pared 0 bases from V and 0 bases from J, leaving 9 bases between. Germline assignment: CDR1 SGHNT and CDR2 YENEEA. As DNA, the CDR3 is TGTGCCAGCAGCTTAGATTTGATAGACTCCTACGAGCAGTACTTC. Amino acids: CASSLDLIDSYEQYF.

This chain links TRBV5-1 with TRBJ1-6; D may be TRBD1 (6 bases). V lost 0 bases to trimming and J lost 6 bases, with 10 bases between them. CDR1 SGHRS and CDR2 YFSETQ come from the germline V gene. The CDR3 runs 15 residues. CDR3 sequence: CASSLAGDINSPLHF. The CDR3 region has the DNA TGCGCCAGCAGCTTGGCCGGGGACATTAATTCACCCCTCCACTTT.

V and J are TRBV11-3 and TRBJ1-4, with D possibly matching TRBD1 (5 bases). V lost 2 bases and J 0 bases, leaving 16 bases between the germline ends. CDR3 length equals 18 residues. CDR1 SGHNT and CDR2 YENEEA come from the germline V gene. The CDR3 here is CASSLSTAQGTTNEKLFF. The CDR3, as DNA: TGTGCCAGCAGCTTATCGACCGCCCAGGGCACAACTAATGAAAAACTGTTTTTT.

This chain connects TRBV11-3 to TRBJ2-7; the match to TRBD1 covers 12 bases. The CDR3 length is 17 residues. Germline-derived CDR1 and CDR2 are SGHNT and YENEEA. The ends lost 5 bases at V and 3 bases at J; junction bases unmatched: 11. CDR3 DNA sequence: TGTGCCAGCAGCCCCGGGACAGGGGGCCTTGATGTCTACGAGCAGTACTTC. Amino acids: CASSPGTGGLDVYEQYF.

This clone has a handful of counts. The genes are TRBV14 and TRBJ2-1; 7 nucleotides line up with TRBD1. CDR1 is SGHDN and CDR2 is FVKESK in the germline V gene. This CDR3 spans 17 amino acids. Trimming cost V 2 bases and J 4 bases; bases outside gene matches: 11. The CDR3 sequence: CASSQLLPGQRYNEQFF. CDR3 nucleotide sequence: TGTGCCAGCAGCCAACTGCTTCCGGGACAGAGGTACAATGAGCAGTTCTTC.

The V call is TRBV14, the J call TRBJ2-5; 12 bases agree with TRBD1. Germline assignment: CDR1 SGHDN and CDR2 FVKESK. CDR3 size: 17 residues. The V and J ends lost 2 bases and 5 bases, in that order; junction bases with no gene match: 9. The CDR3 reads CASSQFSGTGGRETQYF. Written as DNA, the CDR3 is TGTGCCAGCAGCCAATTCAGCGGGACAGGGGGCAGGGAGACCCAGTACTTC.

With regard to this clone: Other DNA sequences of this sample code for an identical CDR3. V is TRBV28 and J is TRBJ1-5, with 7 positions matching TRBD1. CDR3 length: 14 amino acids. V shed 5 bases, J shed 7 bases, and the junction held 8 bases outside the gene matches. Germline V lookup: CDR1 MDHEN, CDR2 SYDVKM. The CDR3, as DNA: TGTGCCAGCAGTCCCCGACAGGGTGGGCAGCCCCAGCATTTT. It is translated as CASSPRQGGQPQHF.

This clone was detected once. The chain has TRBV6-5 and TRBJ1-1, with D possibly TRBD1 on 5 matching bases. CDR3 length: 10 residues. Germline V gives CDR1 MNHEY, CDR2 SVGAGI. Trimming took 10 bases from V and 11 from J, leaving 14 bases between them. The CDR3: CATRGVVAFF. The CDR3 coding sequence is TGTGCCACAAGGGGCGTGGTGGCTTTCTTT.

The chain combines TRBV4-2 with TRBJ1-6; 7 nucleotides agree with TRBD1. The germline CDR1 and CDR2 sequences are LGHNA and YNFKEQ. Losses at the gene ends were 2 bases for V and 9 bases for J; bases not matched to a gene: 7. The CDR3 contains 15 residues. CDR3 sequence: CASSQLLRGPSPLHF. CDR3 bases: TGTGCCAGCAGCCAACTCTTAAGGGGGCCTTCACCCCTCCACTTT.